Listed below are T cell receptor beta chains from one sample, sequenced in a study of T cells in Graves' hyperthyroidism and ophthalmopathy. TCRdb reanalysed the multiplex PCR reads using MiXCR and keeps one entry per CDR3 protein. The table has hundreds of thousands of distinct CDR3 sequences, around 15% seen once. Sequencing used blood. Receptors were obtained from a middle-aged woman with Graves' ophthalmopathy. Each CDR3 is given with its conserved first and last residue. Fields, in order: CDR3 protein, CDR3 DNA, D gene, V gene, clone size, J gene. D genes are given only for firm matches. Clone size is shown for a subset of rows, as once, few, many or a class of expanded clone.

CASRSQNTGELFF	TGTGCCAGCAGATCCCAAAACACCGGGGAGCTGTTTTTT	NA	TRBV9	few	TRBJ2-2
CASSPNRLPYEQYF	TGTGCCAGCAGTCCAAACAGGCTTCCCTACGAGCAGTACTTC	NA	TRBV6-2/TRBV6-3	many	TRBJ2-7
CATSREGSAQPQHF	TGTGCCACCAGCAGAGAAGGGTCGGCTCAGCCCCAGCATTTT	NA	TRBV15	NA	TRBJ1-5
CASSPGFQKLGEQYF	TGTGCCAGCTCACCGGGGTTTCAGAAATTGGGCGAGCAGTACTTC	NA	TRBV18	NA	TRBJ2-7
CASSYGGDPWASSYNEQFF	TGTGCCAGCAGTTATGGTGGGGACCCTTGGGCGAGCTCCTACAATGAGCAGTTCTTC	NA	TRBV27	few	TRBJ2-1
CASSFGGQVNQPQHF	TGTGCCAGCAGTTTCGGGGGACAGGTCAATCAGCCCCAGCATTTT	TRBD1	TRBV28	many	TRBJ1-5
CATRGSPATNEKLFF	TGTGCCACCCGGGGGAGCCCCGCCACTAATGAAAAACTGTTTTTT	NA	TRBV6-1	few	TRBJ1-4
CSASRDSSGNTIYF	TGCAGTGCTAGCCGGGACAGCTCTGGAAACACCATATATTTT	TRBD1	TRBV20-1	few	TRBJ1-3
CASSPYTDYNEQFF	TGTGCCAGCAGCCCCTACACAGATTACAATGAGCAGTTCTTC	NA	TRBV5-6	few	TRBJ2-1
CASSAVFGGETQYF	TGTGCCAGCAGTGCAGTCTTCGGGGGAGAGACCCAGTACTTC	NA	TRBV2	many	TRBJ2-5
CASSPRAAGAIGELFF	TGTGCCAGCTCACCAAGAGCAGCGGGAGCTATCGGGGAGCTGTTTTTT	TRBD2	TRBV18	many	TRBJ2-2
CASSWGASIGYTF	TGTGCCAGCAGCTGGGGGGCGTCGATTGGCTACACCTTC	NA	TRBV7-9	NA	TRBJ1-2
CSARYTHYEQYF	TGCAGTGCCCGTTACACTCACTACGAGCAGTACTTC	NA	TRBV20-1	many	TRBJ2-7
CASSLDLSNYGYTF	TGCGCCAGCAGCTTGGACCTTTCTAACTATGGCTACACCTTC	NA	TRBV5-1	few	TRBJ1-2
CASSLDSGTAGGEQFF	TGTGCCAGCAGCTTAGATTCGGGGACAGCGGGTGGTGAGCAGTTCTTC	NA	TRBV11-3	many	TRBJ2-1
CAKPARRGETQYF	TGTGCCAAACCCGCGAGACGGGGGGAGACCCAGTACTTC	NA	TRBV28	many	TRBJ2-5
CASRMAGLFGGRASFSGDTQYF	TGTGCCAGCAGGATGGCAGGGTTGTTCGGCGGGAGGGCCAGTTTCTCCGGAGATACGCAGTATTTT	TRBD2	TRBV2	many	TRBJ2-3
CASSPTQSGKQYF	TGTGCCAGCAGCCCAACTCAATCGGGAAAGCAGTACTTC	NA	TRBV27	NA	TRBJ2-7
CASSVGGGPTDTQYF	TGTGCCAGCAGCGTAGGCGGGGGGCCAACGGATACGCAGTATTTT	TRBD2	TRBV9	NA	TRBJ2-3
CASSLAMLDIGEQFF	TGTGCCAGCAGCTTAGCTATGCTAGATATAGGCGAGCAGTTCTTC	NA	TRBV11-2	many	TRBJ2-1
CASSFTQNTEAFF	TGCGCCAGCAGCTTCACACAGAACACTGAAGCTTTCTTT	NA	TRBV5-1	NA	TRBJ1-1
CASSFGRKGYSYNEQFF	TGTGCCAGCAGTTTTGGCCGTAAGGGTTATTCCTACAATGAGCAGTTCTTC	NA	TRBV28	many	TRBJ2-1
CAWSSSGGMDTQYF	TGTGCCTGGAGCTCTAGCGGGGGTATGGATACGCAGTATTTT	TRBD2	TRBV30	NA	TRBJ2-3
CASSPTVSYEQYF	TGTGCCAGCAGCCCGACAGTCTCCTACGAGCAGTACTTC	NA	TRBV12-3/TRBV12-4	many	TRBJ2-7
CAWSVRRTYEQYF	TGTGCCTGGAGTGTAAGACGGACCTACGAGCAGTACTTC	NA	TRBV30	NA	TRBJ2-7
CASSLVEGTEAFF	TGCGCCAGCAGCCTCGTGGAAGGAACTGAAGCTTTCTTT	NA	TRBV5-1	many	TRBJ1-1
CASSLGQNQPQHF	TGTGCCAGCAGCTTGGGACAGAATCAGCCCCAGCATTTT	TRBD1	TRBV5-1	many	TRBJ1-5
CASSQRGASTDTQYF	TGTGCCAGCTCTCAAAGGGGGGCCAGCACAGATACGCAGTATTTT	NA	TRBV7-8	many	TRBJ2-3
CASSLERLAIDTQYF	TGTGCCAGCAGCTTAGAAAGGCTAGCAATAGATACGCAGTATTTT	NA	TRBV11-2	many	TRBJ2-3
CATSAAEDDEAFF	TGTGCCACCAGTGCCGCCGAAGACGATGAAGCTTTCTTT	NA	TRBV24-1	many	TRBJ1-1
CASSSQMTGIYGYTF	TGTGCCAGCAGCTCCCAGATGACAGGGATCTATGGCTACACCTTC	TRBD1	TRBV7-9	few	TRBJ1-2
CASTPGAGDAYNEQFF	TGTGCCAGCACCCCCGGGGCCGGAGACGCCTACAATGAGCAGTTCTTC	NA	TRBV12-3/TRBV12-4	few	TRBJ2-1
CASSHRDTSNYGYTF	TGTGCCAGCAGCCACCGGGACACGTCTAACTATGGCTACACCTTC	NA	TRBV7-9	few	TRBJ1-2
CASSQDMAGTGGRNEQFF	TGTGCCAGCAGCCAAGATATGGCCGGGACAGGGGGCCGAAATGAGCAGTTCTTC	TRBD1	TRBV3-1	few	TRBJ2-1
CASGGGSTNYGYTF	TGTGCCAGCGGGGGGGGCAGTACTAACTATGGCTACACCTTC	NA	TRBV6-1	NA	TRBJ1-2
CASSLRQGMDEKLFF	TGTGCCAGCTCCCTACGACAGGGAATGGACGAAAAACTGTTTTTT	TRBD1	TRBV18	many	TRBJ1-4
CASTHGRRRETQYF	TGTGCCAGCACCCATGGACGTCGACGGGAGACCCAGTACTTC	NA	TRBV6-1	few	TRBJ2-5
CAWSLSGKSTDTQYF	TGTGCCTGGAGCTTAAGCGGGAAAAGCACAGATACGCAGTATTTT	TRBD2	TRBV30	NA	TRBJ2-3
CAWSAGTVHEQFF	TGTGCCTGGAGCGCCGGGACGGTCCACGAGCAGTTCTTC	NA	TRBV30	many	TRBJ2-1
CASFTPGQRGTGELFF	TGTGCCAGCTTCACCCCCGGACAGAGAGGGACCGGGGAGCTGTTTTTT	NA	TRBV11-2	many	TRBJ2-2
CASGPQGDSYNEQFF	TGTGCCAGCGGGCCCCAGGGGGATTCCTACAATGAGCAGTTCTTC	TRBD1	TRBV4-2	NA	TRBJ2-1
CASSLDGLAGTDTQYF	TGTGCCAGCAGCTTAGACGGACTAGCGGGAACAGATACGCAGTATTTT	TRBD2	TRBV11-2	NA	TRBJ2-3
CASTDYYGYTF	TGTGCCAGTACCGATTACTATGGCTACACCTTC	NA	TRBV19	few	TRBJ1-2
CASSWKTGALGAGNTIYF	TGTGCCAGCAGCTGGAAGACAGGGGCGCTAGGGGCTGGAAACACCATATATTTT	TRBD1	TRBV7-2	NA	TRBJ1-3